Sequencing of this T cell receptor beta chain was carried out in a study of T cells after yellow fever vaccination. Overall study findings and caveats: Clonotypes appearing in both CD4 and CD8 compartments existed, and their share was small.

Template switching by 5'RACE produced TCR cDNA, adding a universal primer site and UMIs. In TCRdb, the 5' RACE reads were re-called with MiXCR into one record per CDR3 protein. The sample yields around 310,000 distinct CDR3 sequences, over 3.5% seen once. Germline lookup yields CDR1 PRHDT and CDR2 FYEKMQ (reference sequence). The CDR3 is 13 residues long. The germline V and J ends were trimmed by 2 bases and 6 bases, with 10 bases remaining between them. This clonotype was counted many times. The antigen is undetermined. The clonotype was recovered from a man younger than 35 who received the YFV17D yellow fever vaccine. This sample comprised PBMCs, obtained 15 days after the yellow fever booster vaccination. The J gene is TRBJ1-1, the V gene TRBV13; possibly TRBD1 for D (5 bases). This CDR3 reads CASSLLGAAEAFF. In nucleotides, the CDR3 is TGTGCCAGCAGCTTACTTGGGGCAGCTGAAGCTTTCTTT. Full variable domain (outside the CDR3, taken from reference TRBV13 and TRBJ1-1): AAGVIQSPRHLIKEKRETATLKCYPIPRHDTVYWYQQGPGQDPQFLISFYEKMQSDKGSIPDRFSAQQFSDYHSELNMSSLELGDSALYFCASSLLGAAEAFFGQGTRLTVV.